This T cell receptor (beta chain) was sequenced in a study of cytomegalovirus exposure and HLA in healthy donors. As for the study in general: The use of the same platform for the approximately 130 validation repertoires and the roughly 670 first-cohort repertoires was reported by a later analysis.

Profiled with immunoSEQ multiplex PCR; TCRdb holds only in-frame clones, not every one. Here the sample spans more than 250,000 clones, about nine tenths being singletons. Study-level points and caveats: In vitro confirmation showed three CMV-associated chains to be CMV antigen specific.

In regard to this clone: As yet, its antigen is unknown.

V was shortened by 10 bases and J by 7 bases, with 13 bases between the two germline ends. This CDR3 region has 11 residues. Germline-derived CDR1 and CDR2 are MNHEY and SMNVEV (reference sequence). The sequenced sample was PBMCs. The J gene is TRBJ1-1, the V gene TRBV27; D unclear. The sequence derives from a woman between 18 and 29 years old in good health and CMV-seronegative. As DNA, the CDR3 is TGTGCCACCACCTCGGCTAGTGAAGCTTTCTTT. This translates into CATTSASEAFF.